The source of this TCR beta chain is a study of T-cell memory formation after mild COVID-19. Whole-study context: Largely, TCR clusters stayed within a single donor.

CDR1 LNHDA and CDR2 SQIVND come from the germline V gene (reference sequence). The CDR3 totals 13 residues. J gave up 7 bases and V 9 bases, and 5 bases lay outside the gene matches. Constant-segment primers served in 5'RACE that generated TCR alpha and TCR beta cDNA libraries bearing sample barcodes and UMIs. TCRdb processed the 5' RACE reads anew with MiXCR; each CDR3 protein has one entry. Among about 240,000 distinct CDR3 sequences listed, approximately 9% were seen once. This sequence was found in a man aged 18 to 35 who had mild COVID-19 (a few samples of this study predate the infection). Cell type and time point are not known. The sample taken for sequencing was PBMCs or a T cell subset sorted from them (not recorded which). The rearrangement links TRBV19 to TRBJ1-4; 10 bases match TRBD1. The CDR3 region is CASTTGGFEKLFF. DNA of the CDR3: TGTGCCAGCACGACAGGGGGCTTTGAAAAACTGTTTTTT.